Listed below are T cell receptor beta chains from one sample, sequenced in a study of shared clonotypes between healthy human individuals. The repertoire was sequenced with immunoSEQ multiplex PCR; TCRdb's copy has only in-frame clones and lacks some. The repertoire has approximately 640,000 clones, roughly 78% of them found once; the top ten carry 1.5% to 2%. Material: memory CD4+ T cells sorted from blood. These receptors were obtained from a woman in her 30s in good health. The CDR3 runs from the conserved cysteine through the conserved F or W. A D gene is named only where the DNA matches it firmly. The listing skips clone size in some rows; elsewhere it reads once, few, many or a size class.

TRBD1,TRBJ2-7,TRBV5-1,few,CASSLATGVQEQYF,TGCGCCAGCAGCTTGGCGACAGGGGTTCAGGAGCAGTACTTC
TRBD1,TRBJ2-7,TRBV28,.,CASSSHPQGYEQYF,TGTGCCAGCAGTTCCCACCCACAGGGGTACGAGCAGTACTTC
TRBD2,TRBJ2-4,TRBV11-2,.,CASSFSSGGNIQYF,TGTGCCAGCAGCTTCTCCTCGGGGGGGAACATTCAGTACTTC
TRBD2,TRBJ2-3,TRBV18,.,CASSSDGTNADTQYF,TGTGCCAGCTCATCAGACGGGACTAATGCAGATACGCAGTATTTT
.,TRBJ2-7,TRBV19,few,CASSSDSYYEQYF,TGTGCCAGTAGCTCGGACAGTTACTACGAGCAGTACTTC
TRBD2,TRBJ2-3,TRBV5-1,once,CASGAGTSADTQYF,TGCGCCAGCGGAGCCGGGACTAGTGCAGATACGCAGTATTTT
.,TRBJ1-1,TRBV19,.,CASSPRWNTEAFF,TGTGCCAGTAGTCCGCGGTGGAACACTGAAGCTTTCTTT
TRBD1,TRBJ2-5,TRBV6-1,.,CASSGPGTGAFETQYF,TGTGCCAGCAGTGGCCCCGGGACAGGGGCGTTTGAGACCCAGTACTTC
TRBD1,TRBJ2-7,TRBV9,.,CASSPRQGRYEQYF,TGTGCCAGCAGCCCCCGACAGGGGCGCTACGAGCAGTACTTC
.,TRBJ2-1,TRBV9,.,CASSVGLAGSSYNEQFF,TGTGCCAGCAGCGTAGGTCTCGCCGGCAGCTCCTACAATGAGCAGTTCTTC
TRBD2,TRBJ2-2,TRBV25-1,few,CASSEGVAGDGELFF,TGTGCCAGCAGTGAAGGGGTAGCGGGAGACGGGGAGCTGTTTTTT
.,TRBJ1-5,TRBV9,.,CASSVGDQPQHF,TGTGCCAGCAGCGTAGGGGATCAGCCCCAGCATTTT
.,TRBJ2-7,TRBV11-2,few,CASSRYEQYF,TGTGCCAGCAGCCGTTACGAGCAGTACTTC
.,TRBJ2-3,TRBV29-1,.,CSACLRTDTQYF,TGCAGCGCTTGTCTGAGGACAGATACGCAGTATTTT
TRBD2,TRBJ2-3,TRBV29-1,.,CSATSPGLAGGTDTQYF,TGCAGCGCCACGAGCCCTGGACTAGCGGGTGGCACAGATACGCAGTATTTT
TRBD2,TRBJ2-2,TRBV19,.,CASSIGGTSGYTGELFF,TGTGCCAGTAGTATAGGAGGGACTAGCGGGTACACCGGGGAGCTGTTTTTT
.,TRBJ2-1,TRBV11-2,.,CASSLDLGVYYNEQFF,TGTGCCAGCAGCTTAGATCTCGGGGTTTACTACAATGAGCAGTTCTTC
.,TRBJ2-7,TRBV20-1,.,CSAGSPDEQYF,TGCAGTGCGGGGAGCCCGGACGAGCAGTACTTC
.,TRBJ2-7,TRBV7-3,.,CASSLTGGYEQYF,TGTGCCAGCAGCTTAACAGGGGGCTACGAGCAGTACTTC
.,TRBJ2-2,TRBV18,few,CASSPPGQNTGELFF,TGTGCCAGCTCACCACCGGGACAGAACACCGGGGAGCTGTTTTTT
.,TRBJ2-7,TRBV10-3,many,CAISARGIGLVEQYF,TGTGCCATCAGTGCCCGCGGGATAGGGTTGGTCGAGCAGTACTTC
.,TRBJ1-5,TRBV2,.,CASRDGKSGSNQPQHF,TGTGCCAGCAGAGACGGAAAAAGTGGGAGCAATCAGCCCCAGCATTTT
.,TRBJ1-1,TRBV28,.,CASSLRGTMNTEAFF,TGTGCCAGCAGTTTAAGAGGAACCATGAACACTGAAGCTTTCTTT
.,TRBJ2-2,TRBV5-1,.,CASSWDGTGELFF,TGCGCCAGCAGCTGGGACGGCACCGGGGAGCTGTTTTTT
.,TRBJ1-1,TRBV11-1,.,CASSPRLDTEAFF,TGTGCCAGCAGCCCTCGACTGGACACTGAAGCTTTCTTT
.,TRBJ2-5,TRBV5-6,few,CASSAASLGGETQYF,TGTGCCAGCAGCGCGGCTAGCCTAGGGGGGGAGACCCAGTACTTC
TRBD2,TRBJ2-3,TRBV7-2,.,CASSLGREGSDTQYF,TGTGCCAGCAGCTTAGGGCGGGAGGGGTCGGATACGCAGTATTTT
TRBD1,TRBJ1-2,TRBV28,.,CASSRGDRLYGYTF,TGTGCCAGCAGTAGGGGGGACAGACTCTATGGCTACACCTTC
.,TRBJ2-2,TRBV2,.,CASSELGTVNTGELFF,TGTGCCAGCAGTGAATTGGGGACGGTCAACACCGGGGAGCTGTTTTTT
.,TRBJ1-2,TRBV29-1,.,CSVARSNYGYTF,TGCAGCGTTGCCCGGAGTAACTATGGCTACACCTTC
.,TRBJ1-3,TRBV6-6,.,CASSWTASGNTIYF,TGTGCCAGCAGTTGGACAGCCTCTGGAAACACCATATATTTT
.,TRBJ1-5,TRBV10-1,.,CASSESGDQPQHF,TGCGCCAGCAGTGAGTCCGGGGATCAGCCCCAGCATTTT
TRBD1,TRBJ1-5,TRBV7-2,.,CASRRDRGTVGVQPQHF,TGTGCCAGCAGACGGGACAGGGGCACGGTGGGTGTTCAGCCCCAGCATTTT
.,TRBJ2-7,TRBV28,.,CASSSPEGYAYEQYF,TGTGCCAGCAGTAGTCCCGAGGGGTACGCCTACGAGCAGTACTTC
TRBD1,TRBJ1-2,TRBV19,.,CASSLQGLYGYTF,TGTGCCAGTAGTCTACAGGGGCTCTATGGCTACACCTTC
.,TRBJ2-7,TRBV7-8,many,CASSHWTGHLEQYF,TGTGCCAGCAGTCATTGGACTGGACACCTCGAGCAGTACTTC
.,TRBJ2-2,TRBV19,few,CASSIGQVGRGTGELFF,TGTGCCAGTAGTATCGGACAGGTCGGGCGGGGGACCGGGGAGCTGTTTTTT
.,TRBJ1-1,TRBV5-1,.,CASSFQGSMNTEAFF,TGCGCCAGCAGCTTTCAGGGGTCTATGAACACTGAAGCTTTCTTT
.,TRBJ2-7,TRBV6-1,.,CASSEGLAGGISYEQYF,TGTGCCAGCAGTGAAGGATTGGCGGGCGGGATCTCCTACGAGCAGTACTTC
.,TRBJ1-5,TRBV7-2,few,CASSPIVMENQPQHF,TGTGCCAGCAGTCCGATAGTGATGGAAAATCAGCCCCAGCATTTT
.,TRBJ1-2,TRBV5-5,.,CASSPTGNRMDGYTF,TGTGCCAGCAGCCCTACAGGGAATCGGATGGACGGCTACACCTTC
TRBD1,TRBJ1-1,TRBV5-1,.,CASSAGTGGLGAFF,TGCGCCAGCAGCGCCGGGACAGGGGGCCTAGGAGCTTTCTTT
TRBD1,TRBJ1-2,TRBV7-2,.,CASSLDRGSFGYTF,TGTGCCAGCAGCTTAGACAGGGGGAGTTTTGGCTACACCTTC
.,TRBJ2-6,TRBV11-2,.,CASSLVGRSFSGANVLTF,TGTGCCAGCAGCTTAGTAGGCAGGAGCTTCTCTGGGGCCAACGTCCTGACTTTC